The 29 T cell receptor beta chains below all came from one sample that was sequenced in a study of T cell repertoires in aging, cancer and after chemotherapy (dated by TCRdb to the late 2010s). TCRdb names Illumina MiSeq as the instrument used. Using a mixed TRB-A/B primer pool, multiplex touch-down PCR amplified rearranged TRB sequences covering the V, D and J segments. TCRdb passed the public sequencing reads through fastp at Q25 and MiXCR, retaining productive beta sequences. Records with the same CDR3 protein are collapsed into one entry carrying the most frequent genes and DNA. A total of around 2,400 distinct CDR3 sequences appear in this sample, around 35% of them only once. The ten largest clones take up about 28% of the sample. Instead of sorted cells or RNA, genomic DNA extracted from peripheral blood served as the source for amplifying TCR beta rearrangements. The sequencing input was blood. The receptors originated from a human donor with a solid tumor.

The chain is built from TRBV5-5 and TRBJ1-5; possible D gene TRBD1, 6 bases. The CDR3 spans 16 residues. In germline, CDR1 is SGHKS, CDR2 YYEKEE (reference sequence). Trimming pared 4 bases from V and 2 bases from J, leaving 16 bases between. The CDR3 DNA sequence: TGTGCCAGCAGCGGGTCGGGGGGGCTCGGCAATCAGCCCCAGCATTTT. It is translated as CASSGSGGLGNQPQHF.

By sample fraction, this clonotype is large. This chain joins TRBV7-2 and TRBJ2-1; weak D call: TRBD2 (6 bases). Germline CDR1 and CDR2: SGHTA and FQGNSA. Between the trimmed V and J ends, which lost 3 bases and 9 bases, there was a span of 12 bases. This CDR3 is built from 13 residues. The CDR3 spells CASSLIRESEQFF. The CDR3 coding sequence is TGTGCCAGCAGCTTGATACGGGAGTCTGAGCAGTTCTTC. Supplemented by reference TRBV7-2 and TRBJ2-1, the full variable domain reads GAGVSQSPSNKVTEKGKDVELRCDPISGHTALYWYRQSLGQGLEFLIYFQGNSAPDKSGLPSDRFSAERTGGSVSTLTIQRTQQEDSAVYLCASSLIRESEQFFGPGTRLTVL.

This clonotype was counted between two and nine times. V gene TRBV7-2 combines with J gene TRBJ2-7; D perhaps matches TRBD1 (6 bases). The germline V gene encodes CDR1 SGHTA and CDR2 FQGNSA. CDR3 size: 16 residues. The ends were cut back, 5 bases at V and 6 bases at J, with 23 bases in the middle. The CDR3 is CASSANVGQIPLEQYF. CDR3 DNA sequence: TGTGCCAGCAGCGCCAATGTAGGACAGATCCCCCTCGAGCAGTACTTC. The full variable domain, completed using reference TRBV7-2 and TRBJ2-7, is GAGVSQSPSNKVTEKGKDVELRCDPISGHTALYWYRQSLGQGLEFLIYFQGNSAPDKSGLPSDRFSAERTGGSVSTLTIQRTQQEDSAVYLCASSANVGQIPLEQYFGPGTRLTVT.

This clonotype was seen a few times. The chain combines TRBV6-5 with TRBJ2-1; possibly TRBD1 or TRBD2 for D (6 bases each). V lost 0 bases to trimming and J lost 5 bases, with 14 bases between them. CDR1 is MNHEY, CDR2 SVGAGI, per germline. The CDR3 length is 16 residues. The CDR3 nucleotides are TGTGCCAGCAGTTACTCTAGGGGGGCTCCGGACAATGAGCAGTTCTTC. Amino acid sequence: CASSYSRGAPDNEQFF.

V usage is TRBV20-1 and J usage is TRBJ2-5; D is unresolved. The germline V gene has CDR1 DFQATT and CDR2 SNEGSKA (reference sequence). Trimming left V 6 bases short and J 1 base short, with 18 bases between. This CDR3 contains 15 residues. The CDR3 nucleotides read TGCAGTGCCATGATTTACGGAATTACCCAAGAGACCCAGTACTTC. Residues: CSAMIYGITQETQYF.

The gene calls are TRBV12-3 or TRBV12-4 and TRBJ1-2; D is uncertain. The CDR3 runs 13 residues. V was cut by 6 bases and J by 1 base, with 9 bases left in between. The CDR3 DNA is TGTGCCAGCAGCCGCGGCCGTAACTATGGCTACACCTTC. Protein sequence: CASSRGRNYGYTF.

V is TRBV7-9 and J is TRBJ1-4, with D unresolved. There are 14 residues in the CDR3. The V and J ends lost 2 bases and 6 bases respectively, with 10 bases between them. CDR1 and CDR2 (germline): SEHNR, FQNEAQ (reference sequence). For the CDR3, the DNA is TGTGCCAGCAGCTTATCGCTACTGGATGAAAAACTGTTTTTT. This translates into CASSLSLLDEKLFF.

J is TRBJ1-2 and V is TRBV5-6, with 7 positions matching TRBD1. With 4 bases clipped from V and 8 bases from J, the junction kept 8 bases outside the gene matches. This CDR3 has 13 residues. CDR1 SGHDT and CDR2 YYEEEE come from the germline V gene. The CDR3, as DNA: TGTGCCAGCAGCACAGGGGCAGGGGACGGCTACACCTTC. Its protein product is CASSTGAGDGYTF.

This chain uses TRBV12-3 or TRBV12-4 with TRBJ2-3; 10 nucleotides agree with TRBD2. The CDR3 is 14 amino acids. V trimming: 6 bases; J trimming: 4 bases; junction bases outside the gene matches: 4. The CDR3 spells CASRQREGSDTQYF. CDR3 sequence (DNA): TGTGCCAGCAGGCAGCGGGAGGGGTCAGATACGCAGTATTTT.

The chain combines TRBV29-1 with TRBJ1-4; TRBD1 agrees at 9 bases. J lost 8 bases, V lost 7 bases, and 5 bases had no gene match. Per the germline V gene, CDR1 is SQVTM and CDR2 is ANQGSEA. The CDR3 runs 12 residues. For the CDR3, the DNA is TGCAGCGCTGGGGACAGGGCCGAAAAACTGTTTTTT. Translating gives CSAGDRAEKLFF. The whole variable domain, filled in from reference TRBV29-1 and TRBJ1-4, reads SAVISQKPSRDICQRGTSLTIQCQVDSQVTMMFWYRQQPGQSLTLIATANQGSEATYESGFVIDKFPISRPNLTFSTLTVSNMSPEDSSIYLCSAGDRAEKLFFGSGTQLSVL.

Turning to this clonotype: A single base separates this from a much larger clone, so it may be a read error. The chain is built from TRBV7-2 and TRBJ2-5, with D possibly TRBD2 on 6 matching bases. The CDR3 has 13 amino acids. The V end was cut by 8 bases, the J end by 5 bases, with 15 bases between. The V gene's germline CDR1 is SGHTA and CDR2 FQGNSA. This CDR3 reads CASSGELSETQYF. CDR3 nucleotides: TGTGCCAGCTCGGGGGAGCTGAGCGAGACCCAGTACTTC.

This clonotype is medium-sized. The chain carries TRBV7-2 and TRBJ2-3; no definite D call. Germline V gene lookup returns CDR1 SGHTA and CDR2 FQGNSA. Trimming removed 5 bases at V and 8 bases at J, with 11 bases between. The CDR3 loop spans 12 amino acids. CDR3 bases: TGTGCCAGCAGCGCTTACGGTGGTACGCAGTATTTT. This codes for CASSAYGGTQYF.

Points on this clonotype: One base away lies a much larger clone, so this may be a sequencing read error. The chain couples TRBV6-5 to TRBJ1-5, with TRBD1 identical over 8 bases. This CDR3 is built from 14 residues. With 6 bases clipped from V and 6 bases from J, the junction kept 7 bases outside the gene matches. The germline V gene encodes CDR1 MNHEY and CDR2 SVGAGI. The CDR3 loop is CASSGDRRGQPQHF. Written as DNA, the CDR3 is TGTGCCAGCAGCGGGGACAGGCGGGGTCAGCCCCAGCATTTT.

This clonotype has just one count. CDR3 nucleotide sequence: TGTGCCACCAGTCCAGGGGTAGATCAGCCCCAGTATTTT. It codes for CATSPGVDQPQYF. V usage is TRBV24-1 and J usage is TRBJ1-5; perhaps TRBD1 as D (6 bases). TRBJ2-3 explains the end of the DNA better; the J call may be wrong. Germline CDR1 reads KGHDR; CDR2 reads SFDVKD. This CDR3 spans 13 amino acids.

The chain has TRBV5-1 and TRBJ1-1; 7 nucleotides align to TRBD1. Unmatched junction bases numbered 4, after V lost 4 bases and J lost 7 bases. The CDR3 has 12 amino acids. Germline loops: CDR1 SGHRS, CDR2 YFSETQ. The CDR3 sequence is CASSPGQHEAFF. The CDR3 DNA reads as TGCGCCAGCAGCCCGGGACAGCATGAAGCTTTCTTT. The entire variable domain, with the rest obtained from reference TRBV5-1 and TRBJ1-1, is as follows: KAGVTQTPRYLIKTRGQQVTLSCSPISGHRSVSWYQQTPGQGLQFLFEYFSETQRNKGNFPGRFSGRQFSNSRSEMNVSTLELGDSALYLCASSPGQHEAFFGQGTRLTVV.

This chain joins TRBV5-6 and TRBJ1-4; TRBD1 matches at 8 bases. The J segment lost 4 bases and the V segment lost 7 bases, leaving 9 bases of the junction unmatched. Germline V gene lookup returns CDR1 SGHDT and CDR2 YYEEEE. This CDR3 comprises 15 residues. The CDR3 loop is CASGFVDRDNEKLFF. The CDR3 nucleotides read TGTGCCAGCGGATTCGTGGACAGGGATAATGAAAAACTGTTTTTT. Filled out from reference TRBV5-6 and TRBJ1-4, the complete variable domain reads DAGVTQSPTHLIKTRGQQVTLRCSPKSGHDTVSWYQQALGQGPQFIFQYYEEEERQRGNFPDRFSGHQFPNYSSELNVNALLLGDSALYLCASGFVDRDNEKLFFGSGTQLSVL.

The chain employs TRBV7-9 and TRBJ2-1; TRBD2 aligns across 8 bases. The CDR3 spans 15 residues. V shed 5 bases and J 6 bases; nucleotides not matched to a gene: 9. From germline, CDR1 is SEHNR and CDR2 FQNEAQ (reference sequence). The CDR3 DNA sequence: TGTGCCAGCAGCCTGACGGGAGGGCCTTCCAATGAGCAGTTCTTC. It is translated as CASSLTGGPSNEQFF. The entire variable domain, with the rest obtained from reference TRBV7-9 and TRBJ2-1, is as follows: DTGVSQNPRHKITKRGQNVTFRCDPISEHNRLYWYRQTLGQGPEFLTYFQNEAQLEKSRLLSDRFSAERPKGSFSTLEIQRTEQGDSAMYLCASSLTGGPSNEQFFGPGTRLTVL.

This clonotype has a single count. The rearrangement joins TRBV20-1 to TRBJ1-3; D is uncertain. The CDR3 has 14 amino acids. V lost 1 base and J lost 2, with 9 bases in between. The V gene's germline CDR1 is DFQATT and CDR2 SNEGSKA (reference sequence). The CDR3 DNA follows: TGCAGTGCTAGAGCCGCAGACCCTGGAAACACCATATATTTT. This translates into CSARAADPGNTIYF.

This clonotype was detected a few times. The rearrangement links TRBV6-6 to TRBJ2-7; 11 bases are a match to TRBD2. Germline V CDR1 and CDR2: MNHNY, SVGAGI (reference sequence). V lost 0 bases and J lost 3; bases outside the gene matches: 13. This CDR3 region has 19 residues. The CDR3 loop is CASSYSVGDSSGRIYEQYF. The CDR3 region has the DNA TGTGCCAGCAGTTACTCCGTAGGGGACTCTAGCGGGAGGATCTACGAGCAGTACTTC.

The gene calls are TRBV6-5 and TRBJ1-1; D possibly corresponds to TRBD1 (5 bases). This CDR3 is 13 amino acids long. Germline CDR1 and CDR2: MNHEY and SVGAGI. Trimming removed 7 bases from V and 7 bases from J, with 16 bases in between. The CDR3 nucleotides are TGTGCCAGCACCACGGGGGGATCCGGTGAAGCTTTCTTT. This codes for CASTTGGSGEAFF.

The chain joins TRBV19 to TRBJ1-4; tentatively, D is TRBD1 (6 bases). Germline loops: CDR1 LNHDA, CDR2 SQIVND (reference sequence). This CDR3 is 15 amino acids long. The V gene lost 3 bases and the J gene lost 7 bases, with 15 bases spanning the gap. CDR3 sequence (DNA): TGTGCCAGTAGTATCGGGTTGGGGGCTGCTGAAAAACTGTTTTTT. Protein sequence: CASSIGLGAAEKLFF.

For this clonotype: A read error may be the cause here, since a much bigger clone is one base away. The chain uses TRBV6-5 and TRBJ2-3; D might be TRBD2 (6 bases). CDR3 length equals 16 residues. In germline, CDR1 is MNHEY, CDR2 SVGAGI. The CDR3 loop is CACRSGPGLLTDTQYF. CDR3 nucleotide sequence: TGTGCCTGCAGATCCGGTCCGGGACTTTTAACAGATACGCAGTATTTT.

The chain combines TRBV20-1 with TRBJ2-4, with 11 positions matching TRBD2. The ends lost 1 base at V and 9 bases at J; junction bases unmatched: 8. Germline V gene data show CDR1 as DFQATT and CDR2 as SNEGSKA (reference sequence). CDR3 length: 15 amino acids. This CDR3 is CSARVGLAGGGIQYF. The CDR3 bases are TGCAGTGCTAGAGTTGGACTAGCGGGTGGGGGCATTCAGTACTTC.

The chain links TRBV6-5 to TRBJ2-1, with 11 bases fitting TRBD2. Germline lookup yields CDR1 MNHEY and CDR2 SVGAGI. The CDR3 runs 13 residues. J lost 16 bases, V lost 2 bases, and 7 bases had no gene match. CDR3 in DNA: TGTGCCAGCAGTTACGGATTAGCGGGGGGGCGTTTCTTC. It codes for CASSYGLAGGRFF.

CDR3 loop: CASSHYRGPYEQYF. CDR3 DNA sequence: TGTGCCAGCAGTCACTACAGGGGCCCCTACGAGCAGTACTTC. The chain uses TRBV6-2 or TRBV6-3 and TRBJ2-7; 7 positions match TRBD1. Germline lookup yields CDR1 MNHEY and CDR2 SVGEGT. V was pared by 5 bases and J by 2 bases, with 6 bases of the junction left unmatched. The CDR3 is 14 residues long.

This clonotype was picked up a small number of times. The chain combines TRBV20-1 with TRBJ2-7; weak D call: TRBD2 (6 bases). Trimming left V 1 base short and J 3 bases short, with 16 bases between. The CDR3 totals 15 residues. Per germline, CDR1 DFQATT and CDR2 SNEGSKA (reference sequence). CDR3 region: CSARVYSGRLYEQYF. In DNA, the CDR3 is TGCAGTGCTAGAGTTTATAGCGGAAGACTCTACGAGCAGTACTTC.

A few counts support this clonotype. The CDR3 DNA follows: TGTGCCAGCAGCTTGGGACAGGGCACTCAGCCCCAGCATTTT. It specifies CASSLGQGTQPQHF. V gene TRBV5-5 combines with J gene TRBJ1-5; 7 bases match TRBD1. Germline CDR1 reads SGHKS; CDR2 reads YYEKEE (reference sequence). J lost 6 bases, V lost 0 bases, and 3 bases had no gene match. The CDR3 is made up of 14 amino acids.

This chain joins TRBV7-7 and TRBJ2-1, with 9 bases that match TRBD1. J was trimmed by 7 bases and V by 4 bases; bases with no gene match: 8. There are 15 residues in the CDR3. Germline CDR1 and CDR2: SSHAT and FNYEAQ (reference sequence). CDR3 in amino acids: CASSSVQGASNEQFF. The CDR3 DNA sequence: TGTGCCAGCAGCTCAGTACAGGGGGCGAGTAATGAGCAGTTCTTC. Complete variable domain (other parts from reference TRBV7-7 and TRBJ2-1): GAGVSQSPRYKVTKRGQDVTLRCDPISSHATLYWYQQALGQGPEFLTYFNYEAQPDKSGLPSDRFSAERPEGSISTLTIQRTEQRDSAMYRCASSSVQGASNEQFFGPGTRLTVL.

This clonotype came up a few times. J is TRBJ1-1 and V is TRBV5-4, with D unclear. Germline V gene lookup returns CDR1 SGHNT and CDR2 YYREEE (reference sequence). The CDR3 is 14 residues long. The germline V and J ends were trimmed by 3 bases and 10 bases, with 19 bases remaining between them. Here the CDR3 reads CASSSPGEAWRAFF. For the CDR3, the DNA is TGTGCCAGCAGCTCTCCGGGTGAGGCATGGCGAGCTTTCTTT.